This T cell receptor beta chain stems from a study of early T cells in non-severe SARS-CoV-2 infection (dated by TCRdb to the early 2020s). Concerning the study at large: Because TCR sequencing relied on bulk RNA taken from unsorted whole blood, pairing of alpha and beta chains was not possible.

The research as a whole found: VDJdb matching was skewed toward anti-spike CD8 responses and likely underestimated virus-specific expansions, missing private and CD4 specificities.

Taken from cysteine to phenylalanine, the CDR3 has 15 residues. Of the read, only the CDR3 DNA is kept; its 45 bases are in frame from base 1. V lost 3 bases and J lost 4 bases, and the count of bases not matched to a germline gene is 6. Via the germline V gene (reference sequence), CDR1 is SGHNT and CDR2 YYREEE. Libraries were made using 5' RACE. Data came from a NextSeq 500. Unique molecular identifiers were attached to individual cDNA molecules in the TCR library protocol so that sequencing error and PCR bias could be corrected. TCR alpha and beta chains were both sequenced, and the abundances of alpha and beta sequences in each sample were closely correlated with each other. In the authors' own workflow: Decombinator V4 was used to perform V gene, J gene and CDR3 annotation of TCR sequences. Expanded TCRs were defined as changing significantly between any two time points under a Poisson model with p below 0.0001. TCR abundances were normalised to the total number of TCRs sequenced in each sample and reported as counts per million. MAIT TCRs were defined by TRAV1-2 paired with TRAJ12, TRAJ20 or TRAJ33, and iNKT TCRs by TRAV10 paired with TRAJ18. VDJdb, accessed 1 November 2021, was searched for CMV, EBV and SARS-CoV-2 annotated TCRs, excluding TCRs annotated for multiple antigens. The public reads were run again by TCRdb, first through fastp at Q25 and then through MiXCR, and only productive beta chains were kept. When rows share a CDR3 protein, they turn into one entry using the most common DNA and genes. What appears here as the V and J calls and clone size reflects TCRdb's work, not the paper's. The sample records around 77,000 distinct CDR3 sequences, approximately 15% of which are singletons. The ten most abundant clones make up roughly 3.8% of the sample.

This clonotype has a handful of counts. The target of this receptor is not known. Base qualities are not recorded, but no much larger clone differs from it by a single base. The study was a case-control design nested within a healthcare worker cohort in London, UK, with weekly nasopharyngeal swab PCR tests and blood sampling. Healthcare workers were enrolled in the week of the UK lockdown, from 23 to 31 March 2020, and were followed every week for up to about 16 weeks. Specimen: whole blood, collected at baseline. The rearrangement combines TRBV5-4 with TRBJ2-3, with 9 bases matching TRBD1. The TCR was taken from an adult who was a healthcare worker with PCR-confirmed SARS-CoV-2 infection or an uninfected control (not recorded which). The CDR3 reads as follows: CASSSGTGSADTQYF. The DNA sequence is given as TGTGCCAGCAGCTCCGGGACAGGGTCCGCAGATACGCAGTATTTT. With the portions outside the CDR3 filled from the reference TRBV5-4 and TRBJ2-3 genes, the complete variable region becomes ETGVTQSPTHLIKTRGQQVTLRCSSQSGHNTVSWYQQALGQGPQFIFQYYREEENGRGNFPPRFSGLQFPNYSSELNVNALELDDSALYLCASSSGTGSADTQYFGPGTRLTVL.